These 18 T cell receptor beta chains originate from one sample sequenced in a study of blood T cells in healthy people across ages. A second PCR, run for 7 to 11 cycles, used a sample-barcoded 5' primer plus a J-beta primer mix. From the 5' RACE reads, TCRdb called clonotypes with MiXCR, one entry per CDR3 protein. The sample carries 1.5 million to 2 million distinct CDR3 sequences, 49% recorded once. Sequencing input: blood. The origin of the receptors is a middle-aged woman in good health.

The chain joins TRBV5-1 to TRBJ2-1; unclear D gene. V lost 3 bases and J 12 bases, leaving 19 bases between the germline ends. Germline CDR1 is SGHRS and CDR2 is YFSETQ. This CDR3 region has 14 residues. The CDR3 loop reads CASSSIPLTEGQFF. CDR3 bases: TGCGCCAGCAGCTCCATCCCCTTAACGGAAGGGCAGTTCTTC.

The V and J genes are TRBV12-3 or TRBV12-4 and TRBJ2-5, with TRBD2 as a possible D gene (6 bases). This CDR3 spans 14 amino acids. V lost 3 bases to trimming and J lost 2 bases, with 10 bases between them. CDR3 sequence (DNA): TGTGCCAGCAGTTTTTTGACTAGTCAAGAGACCCAGTACTTC. This sequence encodes CASSFLTSQETQYF.

The rearrangement links TRBV7-9 to TRBJ2-6; 7 bases fit TRBD1. The J segment lost 0 bases and the V segment lost 4 bases, leaving 6 bases of the junction unmatched. This CDR3 comprises 17 residues. Germline V gene lookup returns CDR1 SEHNR and CDR2 FQNEAQ (reference sequence). The DNA for the CDR3 is TGTGCCAGCAGCTCACAGGGGCAGAGCTCTGGGGCCAACGTCCTGACTTTC. Amino acids: CASSSQGQSSGANVLTF.

The V call is TRBV28, the J call TRBJ1-2; D may be TRBD1 (6 bases). Trimming cost V 6 bases and J 5 bases, with 10 bases left between them. Germline lookup yields CDR1 MDHEN and CDR2 SYDVKM. The CDR3 spans 12 residues. CDR3 coding DNA: TGTGCCAGCAGGACCGGGACATATGGCTACACCTTC. This encodes CASRTGTYGYTF.

This clonotype occurred a few times. In DNA, the CDR3 is TGCAGTGCTTCCCAGCGGGGGGTACTAGGGGATACGCAGTATTTT. Translated: CSASQRGVLGDTQYF. This chain uses TRBV20-1 with TRBJ2-3, with 9 nucleotides matching TRBD2. Germline CDR1 and CDR2: DFQATT and SNEGSKA (reference sequence). This CDR3 has 15 residues. V gave up 5 bases and J gave up 6 bases; unmatched junction bases: 12.

This chain connects TRBV12-3 or TRBV12-4 to TRBJ2-7; D not certain. CDR3 size: 13 residues. Trimming took 3 bases from V and 6 from J, leaving 12 bases between them. This CDR3 reads CASSFGVGSEQYF. As DNA, the CDR3 is TGTGCCAGCAGTTTTGGGGTCGGGTCCGAGCAGTACTTC.

To note about this clonotype: Since a much larger clone is just one base distant, this may be a read error. V and J are TRBV20-1 and TRBJ1-5; 10 positions match TRBD1. V lost 8 bases and J lost 6; bases outside the gene matches: 13. This CDR3 is 15 amino acids long. CDR1 is DFQATT, CDR2 SNEGSKA, per germline (reference sequence). The CDR3 DNA reads as TGCAGTACTCCACGGGACAGGGGAGTCGGTCAGCCCCAGCATTTT. It yields the protein CSTPRDRGVGQPQHF.

This clonotype appeared a few times. CDR3 loop: CSVEISGHGAQYF. The CDR3, as DNA: TGCAGCGTTGAAATATCGGGACACGGGGCCCAGTACTTC. This sequence joins TRBV29-1 and TRBJ2-7; maybe TRBD1 (6 bases). This CDR3 spans 13 amino acids. The germline gives CDR1 SQVTM, CDR2 ANQGSEA. The V end lost 2 bases, the J end lost 10 bases, and 18 bases lay between the germline ends.

This chain joins TRBV20-1 and TRBJ2-5; D call uncertain. Trimming left V 4 bases short and J 3 bases short, with 9 bases between. Germline CDR1 DFQATT, CDR2 SNEGSKA (reference sequence). The CDR3 spans 12 residues. CDR3 in DNA: TGCAGTGCTATGGCAAGAGAAGAGACCCAGTACTTC. Translating it yields CSAMAREETQYF.

In this sample, this clonotype turned up a few times. The chain carries TRBV27 and TRBJ1-2; D ambiguous. This CDR3 is 13 amino acids long. The V gene's germline CDR1 is MNHEY and CDR2 SMNVEV (reference sequence). Trimming stripped 1 base from V and 7 bases from J, with 10 bases between. The CDR3 is CASSLWVSGGYTF. As DNA, the CDR3 is TGTGCCAGCAGTTTATGGGTATCCGGTGGCTACACCTTC.

This clonotype was seen a few times. V usage is TRBV28 and J usage is TRBJ2-1; 16 bases map to TRBD2. The CDR3 is 21 residues long. Germline-derived CDR1 and CDR2 are MDHEN and SYDVKM. Trimming took 4 bases from V and 6 from J; bases not matched to a gene: 18. The CDR3 DNA follows: TGTGCCAGCAGTTCCCCGTCCCCGGGACTAGCGGGGGGGGTCGTCGGCAATGAGCAGTTCTTC. It yields the protein CASSSPSPGLAGGVVGNEQFF.

This clonotype showed up just a few times. V and J are TRBV7-2 and TRBJ2-5, with D perhaps TRBD1 or TRBD2 (5 bases each). This CDR3 has 19 amino acids. V gave up 2 bases and J gave up 4 bases, with 26 bases separating them. CDR1 is SGHTA and CDR2 is FQGNSA in the germline V gene. CDR3: CASSLSGSVSRGRGETQYF. As DNA, the CDR3 is TGTGCCAGCAGCTTATCAGGATCAGTTTCGAGGGGAAGGGGAGAGACCCAGTACTTC.

The rearrangement joins TRBV7-6 to TRBJ1-4; tentatively, D is TRBD1 (5 bases). The CDR3 runs 15 residues. V lost 5 bases and J lost 8, with 18 bases in between. The germline CDR1 and CDR2 sequences are SGHVS and FNYEAQ. CDR3 nucleotide sequence: TGTGCCAGCAGCCAGGATGGGGGTAGTGGGGAAAAACTGTTTTTT. Translating gives CASSQDGGSGEKLFF.

Here the CDR3 reads CSASWSGLAKNIQYF. CDR3 DNA: TGCAGTGCTAGTTGGTCCGGGCTAGCCAAAAACATTCAGTACTTC. The V call is TRBV20-1, the J call TRBJ2-4, with D unresolved. The V end was cut by 3 bases, the J end by 0 bases, with 12 bases between. The CDR3 has 15 amino acids. Germline CDR1 DFQATT, CDR2 SNEGSKA (reference sequence).

V and J are TRBV7-2 and TRBJ1-2; D is unresolved. From germline, CDR1 is SGHTA and CDR2 FQGNSA. The CDR3 is 14 amino acids. Trimming removed 3 bases at V and 0 bases at J, with 8 bases between. The CDR3, as DNA: TGTGCCAGCAGCTTCGAGATAGCTAACTATGGCTACACCTTC. This encodes CASSFEIANYGYTF.

This chain links TRBV13 with TRBJ2-7; 14 bases are a match to TRBD2. Trimming at V came to 5 bases and at J to 2 bases, leaving 5 bases not matched to a gene. Germline CDR1 and CDR2: PRHDT and FYEKMQ (reference sequence). The CDR3 has 16 residues. CDR3 nucleotides: TGTGCCAGCAGCGCGGGACTAGCGGGGGTCCCCTACGAGCAGTACTTC. This gives the protein CASSAGLAGVPYEQYF. Combining the CDR3 with reference TRBV13 and TRBJ2-7 gives the whole variable domain AAGVIQSPRHLIKEKRETATLKCYPIPRHDTVYWYQQGPGQDPQFLISFYEKMQSDKGSIPDRFSAQQFSDYHSELNMSSLELGDSALYFCASSAGLAGVPYEQYFGPGTRLTVT.

This clonotype was counted a few times. The chain uses TRBV13 and TRBJ2-3, with 13 positions matching TRBD2. Germline CDR1 PRHDT, CDR2 FYEKMQ (reference sequence). CDR3 length: 17 residues. V lost 4 bases to trimming and J lost 4 bases; unmatched junction nucleotides: 8. CDR3: CASSSRLAGGNADTQYF. CDR3 coding DNA: TGTGCCAGCAGCTCGCGACTAGCGGGGGGTAACGCAGATACGCAGTATTTT.

This clonotype is a singleton in its sample. The chain recombines TRBV10-3 with TRBJ2-1; possibly TRBD2 for D (6 bases). Trimming took off 3 bases at V and 3 bases at J, with 15 bases between the two ends. Germline CDR1 is ENHRY and CDR2 is SYGVKD. This CDR3 spans 16 amino acids. CDR3 in DNA: TGTGCCATCAGTGACCCTGGAGGGCCGATCTACAATGAGCAGTTCTTC. It is translated as CAISDPGGPIYNEQFF.